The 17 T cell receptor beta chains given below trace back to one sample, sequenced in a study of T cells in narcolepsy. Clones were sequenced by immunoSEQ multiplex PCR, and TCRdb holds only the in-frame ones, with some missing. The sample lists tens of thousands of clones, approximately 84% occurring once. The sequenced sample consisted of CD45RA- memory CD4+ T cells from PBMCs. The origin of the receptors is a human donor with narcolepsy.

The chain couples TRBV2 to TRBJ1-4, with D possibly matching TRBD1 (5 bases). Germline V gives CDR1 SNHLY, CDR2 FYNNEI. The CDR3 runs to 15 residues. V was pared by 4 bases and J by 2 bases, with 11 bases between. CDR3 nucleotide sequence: TGTGCCAGCAGTGGAAGAGGGACGACTAATGAAAAACTGTTTTTT. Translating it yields CASSGRGTTNEKLFF.

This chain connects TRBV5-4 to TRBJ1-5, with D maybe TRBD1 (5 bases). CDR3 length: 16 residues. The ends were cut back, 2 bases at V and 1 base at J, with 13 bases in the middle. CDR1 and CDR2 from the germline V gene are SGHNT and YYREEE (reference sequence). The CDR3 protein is CASSFWGKGSNQPQHF. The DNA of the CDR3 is TGTGCCAGCAGCTTTTGGGGGAAGGGGAGCAATCAGCCCCAGCATTTT.

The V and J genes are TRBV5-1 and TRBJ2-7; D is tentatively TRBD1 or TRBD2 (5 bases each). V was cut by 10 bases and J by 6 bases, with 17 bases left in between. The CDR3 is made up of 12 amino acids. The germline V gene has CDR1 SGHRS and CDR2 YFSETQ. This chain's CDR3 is CACPPGASEQYF. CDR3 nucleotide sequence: TGCGCCTGCCCCCCCGGGGCCAGCGAGCAGTACTTC. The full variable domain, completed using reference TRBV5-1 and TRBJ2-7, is KAGVTQTPRYLIKTRGQQVTLSCSPISGHRSVSWYQQTPGQGLQFLFEYFSETQRNKGNFPGRFSGRQFSNSRSEMNVSTLELGDSALYLCACPPGASEQYFGPGTRLTVT.

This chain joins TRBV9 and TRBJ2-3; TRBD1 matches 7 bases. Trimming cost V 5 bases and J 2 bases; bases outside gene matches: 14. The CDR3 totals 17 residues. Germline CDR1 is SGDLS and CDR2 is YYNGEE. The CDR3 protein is CASSYGSSGGVTDTQYF. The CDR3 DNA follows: TGTGCCAGCAGTTATGGATCCTCAGGGGGAGTCACAGATACGCAGTATTTT.

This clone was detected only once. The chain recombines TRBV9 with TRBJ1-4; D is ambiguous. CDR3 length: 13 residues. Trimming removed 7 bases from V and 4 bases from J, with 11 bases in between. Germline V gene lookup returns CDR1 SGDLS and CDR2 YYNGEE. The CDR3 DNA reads TGTGCCAGCGAGGAGGGCAGTAATGAAAAACTGTTTTTT. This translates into CASEEGSNEKLFF.

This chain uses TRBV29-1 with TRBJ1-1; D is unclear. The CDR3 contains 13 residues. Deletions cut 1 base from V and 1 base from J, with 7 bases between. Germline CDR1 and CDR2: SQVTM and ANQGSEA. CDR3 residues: CSVEGQPNTEAFF. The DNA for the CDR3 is TGCAGCGTTGAAGGACAACCGAACACTGAAGCTTTCTTT.

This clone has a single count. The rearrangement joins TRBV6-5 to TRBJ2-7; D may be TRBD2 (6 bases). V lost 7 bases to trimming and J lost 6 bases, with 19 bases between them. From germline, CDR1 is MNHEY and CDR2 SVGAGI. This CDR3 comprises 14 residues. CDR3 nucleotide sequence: TGTGCCAGCATCCTTCCACCGGGGGTAGGCGAGCAGTACGTC. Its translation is CASILPPGVGEQYV.

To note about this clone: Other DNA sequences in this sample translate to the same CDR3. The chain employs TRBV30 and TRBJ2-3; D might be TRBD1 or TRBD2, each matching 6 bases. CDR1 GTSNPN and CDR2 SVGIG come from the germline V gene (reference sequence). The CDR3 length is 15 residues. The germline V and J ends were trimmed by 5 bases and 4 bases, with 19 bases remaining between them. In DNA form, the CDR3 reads TGTGCCTGGGGGTTGGGGGGCCAAGCGGCAGATACGCAGTATTTT. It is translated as CAWGLGGQAADTQYF.

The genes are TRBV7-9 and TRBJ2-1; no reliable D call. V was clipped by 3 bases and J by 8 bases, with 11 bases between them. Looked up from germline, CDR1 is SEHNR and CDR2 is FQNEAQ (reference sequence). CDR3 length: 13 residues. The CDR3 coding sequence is TGTGCCAGCAGCTTCCACCCCGCGGATGAGCAGTTCTTC. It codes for CASSFHPADEQFF.

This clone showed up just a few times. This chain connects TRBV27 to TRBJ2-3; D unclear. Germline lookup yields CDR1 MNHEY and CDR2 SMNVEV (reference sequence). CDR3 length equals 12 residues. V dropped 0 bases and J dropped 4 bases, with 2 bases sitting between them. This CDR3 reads CASSLSSDTQYF. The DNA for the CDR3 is TGTGCCAGCAGTTTATCGTCAGATACGCAGTATTTT.

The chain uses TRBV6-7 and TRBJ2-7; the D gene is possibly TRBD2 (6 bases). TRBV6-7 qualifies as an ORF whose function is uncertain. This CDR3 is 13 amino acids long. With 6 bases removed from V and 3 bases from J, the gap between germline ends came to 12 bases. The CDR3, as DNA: TGTGCCAGCAGGCGACTAGGATGCTACGAGCAGTACTTC. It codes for CASRRLGCYEQYF.

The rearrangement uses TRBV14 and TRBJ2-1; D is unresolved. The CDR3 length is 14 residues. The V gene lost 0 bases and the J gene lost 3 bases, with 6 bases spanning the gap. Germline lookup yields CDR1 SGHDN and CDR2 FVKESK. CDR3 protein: CASSQDPFYNEQFF. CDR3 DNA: TGTGCCAGCAGCCAAGATCCTTTCTACAATGAGCAGTTCTTC. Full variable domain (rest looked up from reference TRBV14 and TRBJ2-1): EAGVTQFPSHSVIEKGQTVTLRCDPISGHDNLYWYRRVMGKEIKFLLHFVKESKQDESGMPNNRFLAERTGGTYSTLKVQPAELEDSGVYFCASSQDPFYNEQFFGPGTRLTVL.

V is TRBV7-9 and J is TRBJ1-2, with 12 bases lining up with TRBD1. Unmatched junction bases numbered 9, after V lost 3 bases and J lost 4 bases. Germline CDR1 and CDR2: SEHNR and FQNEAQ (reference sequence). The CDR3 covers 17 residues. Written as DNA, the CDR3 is TGTGCCAGCAGCTTTGGGACAGGGGGCTTGCGGGGCTATGGCTACACCTTC. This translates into CASSFGTGGLRGYGYTF. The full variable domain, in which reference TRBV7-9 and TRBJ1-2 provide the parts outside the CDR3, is DTGVSQNPRHKITKRGQNVTFRCDPISEHNRLYWYRQTLGQGPEFLTYFQNEAQLEKSRLLSDRFSAERPKGSFSTLEIQRTEQGDSAMYLCASSFGTGGLRGYGYTFGSGTRLTVV.

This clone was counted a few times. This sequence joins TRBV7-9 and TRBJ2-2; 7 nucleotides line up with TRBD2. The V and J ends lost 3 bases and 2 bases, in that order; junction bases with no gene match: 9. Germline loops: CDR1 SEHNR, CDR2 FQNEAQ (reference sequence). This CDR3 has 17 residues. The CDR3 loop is CASSFHSLAPNTGELFF. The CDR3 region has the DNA TGTGCCAGCAGCTTCCACTCACTAGCGCCAAACACCGGGGAGCTGTTTTTT. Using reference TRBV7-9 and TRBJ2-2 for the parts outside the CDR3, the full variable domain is DTGVSQNPRHKITKRGQNVTFRCDPISEHNRLYWYRQTLGQGPEFLTYFQNEAQLEKSRLLSDRFSAERPKGSFSTLEIQRTEQGDSAMYLCASSFHSLAPNTGELFFGEGSRLTVL.

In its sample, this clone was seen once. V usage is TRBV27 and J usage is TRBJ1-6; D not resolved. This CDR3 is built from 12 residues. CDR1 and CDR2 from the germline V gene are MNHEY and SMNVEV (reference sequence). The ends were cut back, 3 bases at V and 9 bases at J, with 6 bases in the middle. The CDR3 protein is CASSFWGSPLHF. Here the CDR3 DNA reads TGTGCCAGCAGTTTCTGGGGTTCACCCCTCCACTTT.

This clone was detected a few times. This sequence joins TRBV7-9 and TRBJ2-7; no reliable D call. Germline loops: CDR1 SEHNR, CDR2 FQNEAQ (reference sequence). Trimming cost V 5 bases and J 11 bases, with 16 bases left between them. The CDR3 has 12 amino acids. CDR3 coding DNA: TGTGCCAGCAGCCAGCAAGGCTCGAAGAAGTACTTC. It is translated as CASSQQGSKKYF.

DNA for the CDR3: TGTGCCAGCAGCCTCGGCCAGCTTTACGAGCAGTACTTC. Translating gives CASSLGQLYEQYF. The V gene is TRBV7-9, the J gene TRBJ2-7; D is unresolved. Per germline, CDR1 SEHNR and CDR2 FQNEAQ (reference sequence). This CDR3 spans 13 amino acids. Trimming left V 5 bases short and J 4 bases short, with 12 bases between.